Listed here are 31 T cell receptor beta chains from one sample, sequenced in a study of neurological immune-mediated disorders. TCRdb re-analysed the 5' RACE reads in MiXCR, keeping a single row per CDR3 protein. The data hold about 53,000 distinct CDR3 sequences, with more than 7% observed a single time. The time point denotes: longitudinal time-point 3. Sequencing was done on a sample of PBMCs. The source is a woman aged 40 to 50 in good health.

This clonotype has at least ten counts. The chain recombines TRBV7-6 with TRBJ1-2; D remains ambiguous. The CDR3 loop spans 14 amino acids. Germline-derived CDR1 and CDR2 are SGHVS and FNYEAQ. Between the trimmed V and J ends, which lost 0 bases and 4 bases, there was a span of 9 bases. CDR3 coding DNA: TGTGCCAGCAGCTTAGCTATAGATAGCTATGGCTACACCTTC. Translated, it gives CASSLAIDSYGYTF. The full variable domain, with the rest looked up from reference TRBV7-6 and TRBJ1-2, is GAGVSQSPRYKVTKRGQDVALRCDPISGHVSLYWYRQALGQGPEFLTYFNYEAQQDKSGLPNDRFSAERPEGSISTLTIQRTEQRDSAMYRCASSLAIDSYGYTFGSGTRLTVV.

This clonotype was seen at least ten times. The gene calls are TRBV3-1 and TRBJ2-7; either TRBD1 or TRBD2 may fit D (5 bases each). The CDR3 length is 16 residues. The germline V gene has CDR1 LGHDT and CDR2 YNNKEL (reference sequence). The ends were cut back, 2 bases at V and 3 bases at J, with 17 bases in the middle. CDR3 DNA: TGTGCCAGCAGCCAAATCGGGACCTACCCAATCTACGAGCAGTACTTC. Translation: CASSQIGTYPIYEQYF.

At least ten counts were recorded for this clonotype. The rearrangement uses TRBV4-1 and TRBJ2-6, with 10 bases aligning to TRBD1. Trimming at V came to 0 bases and at J to 3 bases, leaving 5 bases not matched to a gene. This CDR3 has 18 amino acids. The V gene's germline CDR1 is MGHRA and CDR2 YSYEKL. Written as DNA, the CDR3 is TGCGCCAGCAGCCAAGATCGGGGGACAGGGGTTGGGGCCAACGTCCTGACTTTC. As protein: CASSQDRGTGVGANVLTF.

This CDR3 reads CASSLGQGDYEQYF. The CDR3 nucleotides are TGTGCCAGCAGCCTGGGACAGGGGGACTACGAGCAGTACTTC. This chain uses TRBV27 with TRBJ2-7, with 11 bases lining up with TRBD1. The V and J ends lost 6 bases and 3 bases, in that order; junction bases with no gene match: 4. This CDR3 spans 14 amino acids. The germline V gene encodes CDR1 MNHEY and CDR2 SMNVEV (reference sequence).

The rearrangement joins TRBV6-5 to TRBJ2-3; 8 bases map to TRBD2. V lost 5 bases to trimming and J lost 4 bases; unmatched junction nucleotides: 8. This CDR3 spans 15 amino acids. CDR1 and CDR2 from the germline V gene are MNHEY and SVGAGI. CDR3 DNA sequence: TGTGCCAGCAGTACGGGGACTAGAGTCGCAGATACGCAGTATTTT. As protein: CASSTGTRVADTQYF.

There are many counts of this clonotype. The gene calls are TRBV24-1 and TRBJ2-1; D is ambiguous. Germline V gives CDR1 KGHDR, CDR2 SFDVKD. V was shortened by 4 bases and J by 8 bases, with 8 bases between the two germline ends. The CDR3 runs 12 residues. CDR3 coding DNA: TGTGCCACCAGTGACCACATAGATGAGCAGTTCTTC. It codes for CATSDHIDEQFF.

This clonotype came up many times. The chain couples TRBV24-1 to TRBJ2-7, with 8 bases lining up with TRBD1. The CDR3 is made up of 13 amino acids. V gave up 3 bases and J gave up 5 bases; unmatched junction bases: 2. Germline lookup yields CDR1 KGHDR and CDR2 SFDVKD. CDR3 sequence (DNA): TGTGCCACCAGTGATCGACAGGGGAACGAGCAGTACTTC. Amino acids: CATSDRQGNEQYF.

At least ten counts were recorded for this clonotype. This chain links TRBV5-1 with TRBJ1-5, with 9 bases lining up with TRBD1. Trimming took 1 base from V and 6 from J; bases not matched to a gene: 2. The CDR3 is 14 amino acids. The V gene's germline CDR1 is SGHRS and CDR2 YFSETQ. CDR3 sequence reads: CASSLTGGGQPQHF. The CDR3 DNA reads TGCGCCAGCAGCTTGACAGGGGGCGGTCAGCCCCAGCATTTT.

This clonotype came up many times. V gene TRBV5-4 combines with J gene TRBJ1-1; perhaps TRBD1 as D (5 bases). CDR1 SGHNT and CDR2 YYREEE come from the germline V gene (reference sequence). The CDR3 is 16 amino acids. V lost 0 bases and J lost 2, with 14 bases in between. CDR3 protein: CASSLGGRGFNTEAFF. For the CDR3, the DNA is TGTGCCAGCAGCTTGGGCGGGCGGGGGTTTAACACTGAAGCTTTCTTT.

This clonotype showed up many times. The chain employs TRBV7-2 and TRBJ2-5; D is perhaps TRBD1 (6 bases). The germline V and J ends were trimmed by 5 bases and 5 bases, with 12 bases remaining between them. CDR1 and CDR2 (germline): SGHTA, FQGNSA. The CDR3 runs 13 residues. CDR3 nucleotides: TGTGCCAGCAGCGCCACAGGGTACGAGACCCAGTACTTC. Translating gives CASSATGYETQYF.

This clonotype showed up just a few times. DNA for the CDR3: TGTGCCAGCAGTGTGACACCTACCACCGAGCAGTACTTC. It yields the protein CASSVTPTTEQYF. The rearrangement joins TRBV25-1 to TRBJ2-7, with no clear D. Germline V CDR1 and CDR2: MGHDK, SYGVNS. This CDR3 contains 13 residues. V was shortened by 4 bases and J by 6 bases, with 13 bases between the two germline ends.

This clonotype has at least ten counts. The CDR3 DNA is TGTGCCAGCAGTTCCGGGACTAGCGGTAGCTCCTACAATGAGCAGTTCTTC. Translating it yields CASSSGTSGSSYNEQFF. This chain connects TRBV12-3 or TRBV12-4 to TRBJ2-1; 11 positions agree with TRBD2. V lost 4 bases to trimming and J lost 0 bases; unmatched junction nucleotides: 5. This CDR3 is built from 17 residues.

Of note for this clonotype: Germline and junction disagree at one end, which may indicate a read error. The chain carries TRBV5-6 and TRBJ2-1; D gene ambiguous. Looked up from germline, CDR1 is SGHDT and CDR2 is YYEEEE. The CDR3 contains 13 residues. The CDR3: CANSLLLLNEQLF. In nucleotides, the CDR3 is TGTGCCAACAGCTTGTTACTGCTGAACGAGCAGTTATTC.

The sample holds a few counts of this clonotype. V is TRBV20-1 and J is TRBJ2-7, with TRBD2 matching over 7 bases. From germline, CDR1 is DFQATT and CDR2 SNEGSKA (reference sequence). V was pared by 3 bases and J by 1 base, with 9 bases of the junction left unmatched. This CDR3 contains 15 residues. This CDR3 is CSARLADAWSYEQYF. CDR3 in DNA: TGCAGTGCTAGGCTAGCGGACGCATGGTCCTACGAGCAGTACTTC.

This clonotype was recorded at least ten times. The gene calls are TRBV5-1 and TRBJ2-3; 9 bases line up with TRBD1. The J segment lost 5 bases and the V segment lost 3 bases, leaving 13 bases of the junction unmatched. The CDR3 spans 17 residues. CDR1 and CDR2 (germline): SGHRS, YFSETQ. The DNA of the CDR3 is TGCGCCAGCAGCTCGAGACCTCGGACAGGGGTGAAAGATACGCAGTATTTT. Translating gives CASSSRPRTGVKDTQYF.

CDR3 sequence reads: CASSWAGSGQETQYF. DNA of the CDR3: TGCGCCAGCAGCTGGGCAGGGTCGGGACAAGAGACCCAGTACTTC. The chain couples TRBV5-1 to TRBJ2-5; the D gene could be TRBD1 or TRBD2 (5 bases each). Germline V lookup: CDR1 SGHRS, CDR2 YFSETQ. This CDR3 has 15 residues. V was clipped by 3 bases and J by 2 bases, with 14 bases between them.

This clonotype has ten or more counts. V usage is TRBV6-2 or TRBV6-3 and J usage is TRBJ2-7, with D possibly being TRBD1 (6 bases). The CDR3 spans 16 residues. With 4 bases removed from V and 1 base from J, the gap between germline ends came to 17 bases. Germline CDR1 is MNHEY and CDR2 is SVGEGT. The CDR3 nucleotides are TGTGCCAGCAGTTTAACGACCAGGGGTGATTCCTACGAGCAGTACTTC. Its translation: CASSLTTRGDSYEQYF.

The table lists this clonotype with many counts. This chain connects TRBV7-2 to TRBJ1-2; 8 bases align to TRBD1. From germline, CDR1 is SGHTA and CDR2 FQGNSA. V was clipped by 1 base and J by 6 bases; unmatched bases: 1. The CDR3 loop spans 13 amino acids. DNA for the CDR3: TGTGCCAGCAGCTTAGACAGGGGGGATGGCTACACCTTC. Amino acid sequence: CASSLDRGDGYTF.

This clonotype was counted at least ten times. This sequence joins TRBV6-5 and TRBJ1-1; D unresolved. The CDR3 extends over 13 amino acids. The germline gives CDR1 MNHEY, CDR2 SVGAGI. Trimming removed 2 bases from V and 4 bases from J, with 8 bases in between. This chain's CDR3 is CASSYEVFTEAFF. The CDR3 DNA is TGTGCCAGCAGTTACGAAGTTTTCACTGAAGCTTTCTTT.

The sample holds many counts of this clonotype. The chain joins TRBV7-3 to TRBJ2-7; D gene unclear. V was pared by 3 bases and J by 6 bases, with 9 bases between. The CDR3 sequence is 12 residues long. CDR1 is SGHTA, CDR2 FQGTGA, per germline. For the CDR3, the DNA is TGTGCCAGCAGCTTCCCCGGCCGCGAGCAGTACTTC. This sequence encodes CASSFPGREQYF.

In its sample, this clonotype was seen many times. The chain joins TRBV5-1 to TRBJ2-7; 7 bases match TRBD1. V shed 4 bases, J shed 2 bases, and the junction held 6 bases outside the gene matches. CDR1 and CDR2 (germline): SGHRS, YFSETQ. CDR3 length: 14 residues. The DNA of the CDR3 is TGCGCCAGCAGCGAGGGGGCACCGACCTACGAGCAGTACTTC. It is translated as CASSEGAPTYEQYF.

In DNA, the CDR3 is TGTGCCAGCAGCAAAATTTGCCGGGAGAACGCTAGGGACAACGTCCTGACTTTC. Residues: CASSKICRENARDNVLTF. This sequence joins TRBV21-1 and TRBJ2-6; TRBD1 reflects the table's D call only, with no check against the DNA. TRBV21-1 corresponds to a pseudogene. The CDR3 covers 18 residues.

This clonotype was recorded many times. The rearrangement uses TRBV6-2 or TRBV6-3 and TRBJ1-2; D unclear. The CDR3 covers 12 residues. Germline assignment: CDR1 MNHEY and CDR2 SVGEGT. V was pared by 10 bases and J by 14 bases, with 23 bases between. The DNA for the CDR3 is TGTGCCACTGAAGGACTAACAACCGTTGTAACCTTC. Translating gives CATEGLTTVVTF.

This clonotype was seen many times. The chain is built from TRBV20-1 and TRBJ2-2, with TRBD1 matching over 9 bases. The V gene end was trimmed by 6 bases and the J gene end by 5 bases; junction bases not matched to a gene: 7. CDR3 size: 14 residues. Germline CDR1 reads DFQATT; CDR2 reads SNEGSKA (reference sequence). The DNA for the CDR3 is TGCAGTGCCCGAAGACAGGGGGGGACCGGGGAGCTGTTTTTT. Translation: CSARRQGGTGELFF.

This clonotype came up many times. V and J are TRBV2 and TRBJ2-1; 12 bases line up with TRBD2. With 6 bases clipped from V and 4 bases from J, the junction kept 7 bases outside the gene matches. The CDR3 sequence is 16 residues long. Germline lookup yields CDR1 SNHLY and CDR2 FYNNEI. The CDR3 here is CASSDSGLAGYNEQFF. CDR3 nucleotides: TGTGCCAGCAGCGATTCGGGACTAGCGGGTTACAATGAGCAGTTCTTC.

The chain is built from TRBV9 and TRBJ2-5; D is uncertain. Germline-derived CDR1 and CDR2 are SGDLS and YYNGEE. V shed 4 bases and J shed 3 bases, with 13 bases lying between them. CDR3 length: 14 residues. The CDR3 DNA is TGTGCCAGCAGCCTGCTCGCGGCGGAAGAGACCCAGTACTTC. Its translation: CASSLLAAEETQYF.

This clonotype has ten or more counts. The chain has TRBV29-1 and TRBJ2-1, with TRBD1 identical over 9 bases. With 6 bases clipped from V and 0 bases from J, the junction kept 6 bases outside the gene matches. This CDR3 is built from 15 residues. Per the germline V gene, CDR1 is SQVTM and CDR2 is ANQGSEA. In DNA form, the CDR3 reads TGCAGCGTCGGGACAGGGCAAAGCTCCTACAATGAGCAGTTCTTC. Amino acids: CSVGTGQSSYNEQFF.

The sample holds many counts of this clonotype. The chain has TRBV5-1 and TRBJ2-1; D is possibly TRBD2 (5 bases). Between the trimmed V and J ends, which lost 4 bases and 10 bases, there was a span of 15 bases. Germline CDR1 reads SGHRS; CDR2 reads YFSETQ. The CDR3 loop spans 13 amino acids. Here the CDR3 reads CASSIHLAWEQFF. CDR3 DNA: TGCGCCAGCAGCATCCATCTAGCATGGGAGCAGTTCTTC.

To note about this clonotype: A much larger clone lies one base from this, so it may be a read error. The gene calls are TRBV27 and TRBJ2-7; D could derive from TRBD1 or TRBD2 (5 bases each). Germline CDR1 reads MNHEY; CDR2 reads SMNVEV (reference sequence). Trimming left V 3 bases short and J 2 bases short, with 14 bases between. This CDR3 comprises 15 residues. The CDR3 DNA follows: TGTGCCAGCAGTTTGCGGGCAGGGCTCCCCTACGAGCAGTACTTC. This gives the protein CASSLRAGLPYEQYF.

This clonotype appeared a few times. The chain recombines TRBV7-2 with TRBJ1-5; 10 nucleotides agree with TRBD1. The CDR3 is 14 residues long. CDR1 and CDR2 (germline): SGHTA, FQGNSA. With 5 bases clipped from V and 7 bases from J, the junction kept 5 bases outside the gene matches. The CDR3 spells CASSSGQGVQPQHF. Here the CDR3 DNA reads TGTGCCAGCAGCAGCGGACAGGGGGTGCAGCCCCAGCATTTT.

This clonotype has a count of ten or more. The chain has TRBV9 and TRBJ1-3; 7 bases fit TRBD1. With V trimmed by 2 bases and J by 3 bases, 8 bases remained unmatched. Germline CDR1 is SGDLS and CDR2 is YYNGEE. The CDR3 length is 16 residues. The CDR3: CASSVGPTGNGNTIYF. CDR3 nucleotide sequence: TGTGCCAGCAGCGTTGGCCCGACAGGGAATGGAAACACCATATATTTT. The full variable domain, rest sourced from reference TRBV9 and TRBJ1-3, is DSGVTQTPKHLITATGQRVTLRCSPRSGDLSVYWYQQSLDQGLQFLIQYYNGEERAKGNILERFSAQQFPDLHSELNLSSLELGDSALYFCASSVGPTGNGNTIYFGEGSWLTVV.